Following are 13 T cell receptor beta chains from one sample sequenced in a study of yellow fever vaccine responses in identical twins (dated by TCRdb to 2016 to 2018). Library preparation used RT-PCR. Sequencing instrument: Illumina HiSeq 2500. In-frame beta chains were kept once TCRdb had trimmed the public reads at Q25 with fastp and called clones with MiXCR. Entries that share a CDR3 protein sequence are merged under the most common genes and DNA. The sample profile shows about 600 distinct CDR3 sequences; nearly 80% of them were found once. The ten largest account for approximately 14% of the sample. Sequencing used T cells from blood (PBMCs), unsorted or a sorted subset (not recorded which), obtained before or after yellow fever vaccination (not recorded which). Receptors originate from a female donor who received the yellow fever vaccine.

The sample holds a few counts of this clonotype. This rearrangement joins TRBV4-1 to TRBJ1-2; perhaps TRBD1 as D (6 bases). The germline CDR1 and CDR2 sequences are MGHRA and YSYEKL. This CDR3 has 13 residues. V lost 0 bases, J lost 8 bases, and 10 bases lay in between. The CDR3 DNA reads TGCGCCAGCAGCCAAGATCAGGGGTACGGCTACACCTTC. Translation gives CASSQDQGYGYTF.

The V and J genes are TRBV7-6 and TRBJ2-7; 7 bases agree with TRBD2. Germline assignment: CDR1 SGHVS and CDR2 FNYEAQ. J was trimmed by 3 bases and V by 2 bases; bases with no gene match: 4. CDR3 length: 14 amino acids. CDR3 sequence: CASSLLAENYEQYF. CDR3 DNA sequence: TGTGCCAGCAGCTTACTAGCGGAAAACTACGAGCAGTACTTC.

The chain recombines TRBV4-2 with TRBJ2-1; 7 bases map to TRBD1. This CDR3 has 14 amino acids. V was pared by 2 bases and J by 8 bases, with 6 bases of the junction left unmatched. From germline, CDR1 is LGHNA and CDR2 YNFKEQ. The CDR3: CASSQQTGYDEQFF. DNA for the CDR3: TGTGCCAGCAGCCAACAGACAGGGTATGATGAGCAGTTCTTC.

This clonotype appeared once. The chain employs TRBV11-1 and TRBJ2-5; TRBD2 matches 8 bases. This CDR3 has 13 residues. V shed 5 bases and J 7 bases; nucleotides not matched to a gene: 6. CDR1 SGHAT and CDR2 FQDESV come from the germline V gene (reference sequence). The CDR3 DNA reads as TGTGCCAGCAGCCCCGGGAGGGCCGGGACCCAGTACTTC. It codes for CASSPGRAGTQYF.

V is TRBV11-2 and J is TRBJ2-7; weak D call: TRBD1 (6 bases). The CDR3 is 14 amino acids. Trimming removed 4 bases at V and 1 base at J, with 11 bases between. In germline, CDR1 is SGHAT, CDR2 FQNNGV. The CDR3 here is CASSSRQVSYEQYV. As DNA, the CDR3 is TGTGCCAGCAGCTCCCGACAGGTATCCTACGAGCAGTACGTC.

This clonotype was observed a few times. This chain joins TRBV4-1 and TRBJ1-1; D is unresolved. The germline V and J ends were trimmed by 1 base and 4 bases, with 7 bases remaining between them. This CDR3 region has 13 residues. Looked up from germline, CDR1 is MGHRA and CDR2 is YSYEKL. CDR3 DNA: TGCGCCAGCAGCCAAGGGGAAAGCACTGAAGCTTTCTTT. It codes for CASSQGESTEAFF.

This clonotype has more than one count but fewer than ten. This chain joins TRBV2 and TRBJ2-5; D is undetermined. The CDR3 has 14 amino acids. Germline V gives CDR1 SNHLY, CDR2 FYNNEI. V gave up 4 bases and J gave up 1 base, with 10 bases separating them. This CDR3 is CASSGSSPQETQYF. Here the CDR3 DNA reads TGTGCCAGCAGTGGCAGCAGCCCCCAAGAGACCCAGTACTTC.

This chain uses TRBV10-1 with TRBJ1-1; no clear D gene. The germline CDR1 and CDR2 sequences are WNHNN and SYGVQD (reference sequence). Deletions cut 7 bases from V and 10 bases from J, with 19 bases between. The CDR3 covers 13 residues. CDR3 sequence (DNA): TGCGCCAGCACCCGAACACGGTTCTCTGGAGCTTTCTTT. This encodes CASTRTRFSGAFF.

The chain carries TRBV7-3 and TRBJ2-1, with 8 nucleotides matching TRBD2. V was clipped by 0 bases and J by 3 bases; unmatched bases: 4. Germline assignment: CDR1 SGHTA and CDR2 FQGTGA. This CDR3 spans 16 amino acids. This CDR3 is CASSLTSGSFYNEQFF. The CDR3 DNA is TGTGCCAGCAGCTTAACAAGCGGGAGCTTCTACAATGAGCAGTTCTTC.

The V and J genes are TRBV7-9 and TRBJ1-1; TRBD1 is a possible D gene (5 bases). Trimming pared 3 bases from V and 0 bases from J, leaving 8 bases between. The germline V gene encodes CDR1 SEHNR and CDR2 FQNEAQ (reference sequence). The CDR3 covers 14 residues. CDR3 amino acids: CASSLWGVNTEAFF. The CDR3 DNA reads TGTGCCAGCAGCTTGTGGGGCGTGAACACTGAAGCTTTCTTT.

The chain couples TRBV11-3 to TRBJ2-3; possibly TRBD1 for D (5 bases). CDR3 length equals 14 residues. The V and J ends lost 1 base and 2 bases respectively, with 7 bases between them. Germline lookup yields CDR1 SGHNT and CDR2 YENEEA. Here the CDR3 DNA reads TGTGCCAGCAGCTTAGGGGGCTCCACAGATACGCAGTATTTT. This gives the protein CASSLGGSTDTQYF.

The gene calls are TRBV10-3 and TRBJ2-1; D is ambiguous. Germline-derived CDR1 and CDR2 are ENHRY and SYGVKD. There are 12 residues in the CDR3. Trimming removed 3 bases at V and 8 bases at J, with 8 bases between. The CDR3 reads CAISEKKDEQFF. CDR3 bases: TGTGCCATCAGTGAAAAGAAGGATGAGCAGTTCTTC.

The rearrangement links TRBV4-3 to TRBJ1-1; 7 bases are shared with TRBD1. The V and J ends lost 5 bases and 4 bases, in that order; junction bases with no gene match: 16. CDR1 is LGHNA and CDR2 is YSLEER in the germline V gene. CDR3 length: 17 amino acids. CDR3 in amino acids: CASSAKGLQGMGTEAFF. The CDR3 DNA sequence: TGCGCCAGCAGCGCAAAGGGCTTACAGGGGATGGGCACTGAAGCTTTCTTT.